This entry lists 21 T cell receptor beta chains sequenced from one sample in a study of blood T cell repertoires in COVID-19. The table came from immunoSEQ multiplex PCR; TCRdb's copy has only in-frame clones and leaves some out. The sample gives 140,000 to 150,000 clones, roughly 90% of which show up once; about 2% is in the top ten. The sequenced sample was peripheral blood. The origin of the receptors is a man between 65 and 85 years old with acute or convalescent COVID-19.

The V gene is TRBV13, the J gene TRBJ2-3; D is perhaps TRBD1 (6 bases). Germline V gene lookup returns CDR1 PRHDT and CDR2 FYEKMQ (reference sequence). Trimming pared 4 bases from V and 5 bases from J, leaving 13 bases between. The CDR3 loop spans 14 amino acids. DNA of the CDR3: TGTGCCAGCAGCTCCAGGGGCTTGATAGATACGCAGTATTTT. It yields the protein CASSSRGLIDTQYF.

This chain joins TRBV12-3 or TRBV12-4 and TRBJ2-2; 9 bases match TRBD1. Losses at the gene ends were 5 bases for V and 7 bases for J; bases not matched to a gene: 2. The CDR3 sequence is 13 residues long. The CDR3 region has the DNA TGTGCCAGCAGTGGACAGGGGATCGGGGAGCTGTTTTTT. Its translation is CASSGQGIGELFF.

V and J are TRBV4-1 and TRBJ1-4, with a tentative D call TRBD1 (5 bases). With 2 bases removed from V and 0 bases from J, the gap between germline ends came to 19 bases. The length of the CDR3 is 19 residues. Per the germline V gene, CDR1 is MGHRA and CDR2 is YSYEKL. This chain's CDR3 is CASSQFAGGSPSTNEKLFF. The CDR3 DNA reads TGCGCCAGCAGCCAATTTGCGGGGGGTTCACCCTCAACTAATGAAAAACTGTTTTTT.

This clone was picked up a small number of times. The chain has TRBV6-2 or TRBV6-3 and TRBJ1-5; 10 bases line up with TRBD1. Germline V CDR1 and CDR2: MNHEY, SVGEGT. Trimming removed 5 bases from V and 5 bases from J; junction bases left unmatched: 6. This CDR3 is 15 amino acids long. The CDR3 DNA reads TGTGCCAGCAGTAGAAGACAGGGGGCCGATCAGCCCCAGCATTTT. Protein product: CASSRRQGADQPQHF.

The J gene is TRBJ1-1, the V gene TRBV5-4, with D perhaps TRBD1 (5 bases). Trimming removed 4 bases at V and 3 bases at J, with 13 bases between. The CDR3 is 14 residues long. The germline V gene has CDR1 SGHNT and CDR2 YYREEE (reference sequence). As DNA, the CDR3 is TGTGCCAGCAGCCGTGGGCAGGGCGACACTGAAGCTTTCTTT. This codes for CASSRGQGDTEAFF.

The chain has TRBV2 and TRBJ2-5, with 7 bases fitting TRBD1. The V segment lost 6 bases and the J segment 1 base; nucleotides outside the gene matches: 5. The CDR3 runs 14 residues. Germline assignment: CDR1 SNHLY and CDR2 FYNNEI. CDR3 sequence: CASRDRSFQETQYF. As DNA, the CDR3 is TGTGCCAGCAGGGACAGGTCTTTCCAAGAGACCCAGTACTTC.

The chain joins TRBV30 to TRBJ1-2, with D uncertain. Germline values: CDR1 GTSNPN, CDR2 SVGIG (reference sequence). V was pared by 4 bases and J by 6 bases, with 15 bases between. This CDR3 is 13 amino acids long. DNA for the CDR3: TGTGCCTGGACCGGGGTAGTCGGCGATGGCTACACCTTC. It yields the protein CAWTGVVGDGYTF.

The chain is built from TRBV7-6 and TRBJ2-7; D call uncertain. V gave up 0 bases and J gave up 6 bases, with 15 bases separating them. CDR3 length equals 15 residues. Germline CDR1 and CDR2: SGHVS and FNYEAQ. The CDR3 sequence: CASSLAETGYGEQYF. CDR3 sequence (DNA): TGTGCCAGCAGCTTAGCGGAGACGGGTTATGGCGAGCAGTACTTC.

The chain carries TRBV7-8 and TRBJ2-1, with 12 bases matching TRBD2. Germline lookup yields CDR1 SGHVS and CDR2 FQNEAQ. This CDR3 spans 17 amino acids. V lost 2 bases and J lost 5; bases outside the gene matches: 7. CDR3 in DNA: TGTGCCAGCAGCTTAAGATTGACTAGCGGGAGAAACAATGAGCAGTTCTTC. Its protein product is CASSLRLTSGRNNEQFF.

In this sample, this clone turned up a few times. This chain joins TRBV7-2 and TRBJ1-2, with 7 bases aligning to TRBD1. V was pared by 2 bases and J by 8 bases, with 5 bases of the junction left unmatched. CDR1 and CDR2 from the germline V gene are SGHTA and FQGNSA. The CDR3 length is 13 residues. The CDR3 DNA is TGTGCCAGCAGCTTAACAGGGGTGGAAGGCTACACCTTC. This sequence encodes CASSLTGVEGYTF.

The genes are TRBV5-4 and TRBJ1-5, with TRBD1 identical over 9 bases. The J segment lost 9 bases and the V segment lost 3 bases, leaving 10 bases of the junction unmatched. The CDR3 loop spans 15 amino acids. CDR1 SGHNT and CDR2 YYREEE come from the germline V gene (reference sequence). The CDR3 sequence is CASSSGPGQGGPQHF. CDR3 nucleotide sequence: TGTGCCAGCAGCTCCGGCCCGGGACAGGGAGGGCCCCAGCATTTT.

The CDR3 sequence: CASRGGRAYEQYF. CDR3 in DNA: TGTGCCAGCAGGGGAGGCCGCGCCTACGAGCAGTACTTC. The chain recombines TRBV7-9 with TRBJ2-7; D is perhaps TRBD2 (6 bases). With 6 bases removed from V and 2 bases from J, the gap between germline ends came to 11 bases. This CDR3 comprises 13 residues. CDR1 is SEHNR and CDR2 is FQNEAQ in the germline V gene (reference sequence).

CDR3 nucleotides: TGTGCCAGTAACGCACAAGGAGTGCAGACCCAGTACTTC. This translates into CASNAQGVQTQYF. V is TRBV19 and J is TRBJ2-5; D uncertain. This CDR3 region has 13 residues. V shed 7 bases and J shed 6 bases, with 15 bases lying between them. Germline V CDR1 and CDR2: LNHDA, SQIVND (reference sequence).

There are a few counts of this clone. One end of the junction fails to match germline, which may point to a read error. The CDR3: CASSLDTYGPNEQFF. The DNA for the CDR3 is TGTGCCAGCAGTTTGGACACTTATGGGCCTAATGAGCAGTTCTTC. This rearrangement joins TRBV5-6 to TRBJ2-1; perhaps TRBD1 as D (5 bases). CDR1 and CDR2 (germline): SGHDT, YYEEEE. The CDR3 is 15 amino acids.

With respect to this clone: Other DNA sequences within the sample encode an identical CDR3. This chain links TRBV5-1 with TRBJ1-6; TRBD1 aligns across 9 bases. V was pared by 2 bases and J by 7 bases, with 4 bases of the junction left unmatched. The germline gives CDR1 SGHRS, CDR2 YFSETQ. The CDR3 sequence is 15 residues long. The CDR3 region has the DNA TGCGCCAGCAGCTTAGCCGGGACAGGGAATTCACCCCTCCACTTT. Translation: CASSLAGTGNSPLHF.

This chain connects TRBV4-1 to TRBJ2-1, with D possibly being TRBD2 (5 bases). This CDR3 is 19 amino acids long. Per the germline V gene, CDR1 is MGHRA and CDR2 is YSYEKL. Trimming left V 0 bases short and J 2 bases short, with 20 bases between. The CDR3 reads CASSQDPGSGYKAYNEQFF. The CDR3 DNA reads as TGCGCCAGCAGCCAAGACCCCGGCAGCGGATATAAAGCCTACAATGAGCAGTTCTTC.

A word on this clone: Different DNA sequences within this sample yield the same CDR3. In DNA, the CDR3 is TGCGCCAGCAGTGAGAACAGGGGCGCCTACAATGAGCAGTTCTTC. It translates to CASSENRGAYNEQFF. The rearrangement uses TRBV10-1 and TRBJ2-1; 7 bases are shared with TRBD1. This CDR3 contains 15 residues. Germline V gene lookup returns CDR1 WNHNN and CDR2 SYGVQD (reference sequence). Losses at the gene ends were 2 bases for V and 2 bases for J; bases not matched to a gene: 3.

This chain connects TRBV7-2 to TRBJ2-1, with a tentative D call TRBD2 (5 bases). The CDR3 loop spans 14 amino acids. Deletions cut 1 base from V and 4 bases from J, with 8 bases between. Germline CDR1 SGHTA, CDR2 FQGNSA. The CDR3 DNA is TGTGCCAGCAGCTTAGACCTAGCTTACAATGAGCAGTTCTTC. Protein product: CASSLDLAYNEQFF. The complete variable domain, with remaining parts taken from reference TRBV7-2 and TRBJ2-1, reads GAGVSQSPSNKVTEKGKDVELRCDPISGHTALYWYRQSLGQGLEFLIYFQGNSAPDKSGLPSDRFSAERTGGSVSTLTIQRTQQEDSAVYLCASSLDLAYNEQFFGPGTRLTVL.

This chain joins TRBV6-5 and TRBJ1-1; 7 bases are a match to TRBD1. The CDR3 runs to 12 residues. The germline V gene encodes CDR1 MNHEY and CDR2 SVGAGI. Germline trimming cut 5 bases from V and 10 bases from J; bases unmatched to any gene: 7. CDR3 DNA sequence: TGTGCCAGCAGTCTGCGACAGGGTAGAGCTTTCTTT. This sequence encodes CASSLRQGRAFF.

Only one count was recorded for this clone. The chain is built from TRBV2 and TRBJ1-5; D is perhaps TRBD1 (5 bases). The CDR3 is made up of 15 amino acids. Germline loops: CDR1 SNHLY, CDR2 FYNNEI. V dropped 5 bases and J dropped 4 bases, with 15 bases sitting between them. The CDR3 DNA reads TGTGCCAGCAGTCCTCTTAGCGGGGGAAATCAGCCCCAGCATTTT. This codes for CASSPLSGGNQPQHF.

The rearrangement links TRBV11-3 to TRBJ2-3, with TRBD2 identical over 16 bases. CDR3 length equals 16 residues. Germline loops: CDR1 SGHNT, CDR2 YENEEA. V lost 5 bases to trimming and J lost 10 bases; unmatched junction nucleotides: 9. The CDR3 DNA sequence: TGTGCCAGCAGCGCCGGGACTAGCGGGGGGGCCGCGGCGCAGTATTTT. Its translation is CASSAGTSGGAAAQYF.